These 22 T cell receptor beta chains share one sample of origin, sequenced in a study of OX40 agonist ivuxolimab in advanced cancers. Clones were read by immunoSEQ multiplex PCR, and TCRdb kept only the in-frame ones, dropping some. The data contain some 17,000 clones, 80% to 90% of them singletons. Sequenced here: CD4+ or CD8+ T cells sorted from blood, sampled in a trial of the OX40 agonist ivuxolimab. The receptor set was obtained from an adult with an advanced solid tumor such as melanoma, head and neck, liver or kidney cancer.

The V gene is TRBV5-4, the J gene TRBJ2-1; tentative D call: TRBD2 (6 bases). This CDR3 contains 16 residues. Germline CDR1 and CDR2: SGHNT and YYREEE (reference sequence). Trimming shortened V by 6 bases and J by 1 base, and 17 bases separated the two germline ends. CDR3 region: CASNYLPGESYNEQFF. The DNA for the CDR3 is TGTGCCAGCAATTACCTCCCGGGGGAGTCCTACAATGAGCAGTTCTTC.

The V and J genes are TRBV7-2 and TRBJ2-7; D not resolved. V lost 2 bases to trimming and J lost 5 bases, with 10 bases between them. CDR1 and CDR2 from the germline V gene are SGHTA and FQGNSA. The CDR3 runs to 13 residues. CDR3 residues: CASSLSDRNEQYF. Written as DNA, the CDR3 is TGTGCCAGCAGCTTAAGCGACCGTAACGAGCAGTACTTC.

CDR3 loop: CASSKTEKLFF. The CDR3, as DNA: TGTGCCAGTAGTAAGACAGAAAAACTGTTTTTT. The V gene is TRBV19, the J gene TRBJ1-4; D unresolved. V lost 4 bases to trimming and J lost 8 bases, with 5 bases between them. CDR1 is LNHDA and CDR2 is SQIVND in the germline V gene (reference sequence). This CDR3 spans 11 amino acids.

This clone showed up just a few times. For the CDR3, the DNA is TGTGCCAGCAGCTTGGGTGTGGGCACTGAAGCTTTCTTT. Translation: CASSLGVGTEAFF. V gene TRBV5-5 combines with J gene TRBJ1-1, with unresolved D. CDR1 and CDR2 from the germline V gene are SGHKS and YYEKEE (reference sequence). CDR3 length: 13 residues. The V end lost 0 bases, the J end lost 4 bases, and 7 bases lay between the germline ends.

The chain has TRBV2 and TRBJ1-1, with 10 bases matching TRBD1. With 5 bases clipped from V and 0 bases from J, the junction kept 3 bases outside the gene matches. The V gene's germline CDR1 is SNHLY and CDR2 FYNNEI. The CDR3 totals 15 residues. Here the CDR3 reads CASSPGQGMNTEAFF. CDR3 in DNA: TGTGCCAGCAGTCCGGGACAGGGGATGAACACTGAAGCTTTCTTT. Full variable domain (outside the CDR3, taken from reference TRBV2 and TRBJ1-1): EPEVTQTPSHQVTQMGQEVILRCVPISNHLYFYWYRQILGQKVEFLVSFYNNEISEKSEIFDDQFSVERPDGSNFTLKIRSTKLEDSAMYFCASSPGQGMNTEAFFGQGTRLTVV.

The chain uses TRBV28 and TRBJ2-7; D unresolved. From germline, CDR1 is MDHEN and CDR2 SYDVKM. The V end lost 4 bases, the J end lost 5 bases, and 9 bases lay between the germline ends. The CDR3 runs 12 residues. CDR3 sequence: CASSSLIDEQYF. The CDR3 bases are TGTGCCAGCAGTTCCCTAATTGACGAGCAGTACTTC.

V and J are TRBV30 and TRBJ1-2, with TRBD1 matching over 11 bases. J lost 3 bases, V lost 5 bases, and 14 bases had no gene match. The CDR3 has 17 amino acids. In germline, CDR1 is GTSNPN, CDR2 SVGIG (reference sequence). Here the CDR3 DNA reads TGTGCCTGGTTGTCCCACCGGGACAGGGGGATCTACTATGGCTACACCTTC. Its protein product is CAWLSHRDRGIYYGYTF.

CDR3 in amino acids: CASSQDRATVYEQYF. The CDR3 nucleotides read TGCGCCAGCAGCCAAGACCGCGCGACGGTCTACGAGCAGTACTTC. V gene TRBV4-3 combines with J gene TRBJ2-7; D unresolved. Germline V gene sequence: CDR1 LGHNA, CDR2 YSLEER. The CDR3 covers 15 residues. The V gene lost 0 bases and the J gene lost 3 bases, with 12 bases spanning the gap.

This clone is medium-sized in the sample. The CDR3 reads CASSQRDRVGEAFF. CDR3 bases: TGCGCCAGCAGCCAAAGGGACAGGGTGGGTGAAGCTTTCTTT. V usage is TRBV4-3 and J usage is TRBJ1-1; TRBD1 matches 9 bases. V gave up 2 bases and J gave up 7 bases; unmatched junction bases: 5. CDR3 length equals 14 residues. Per germline, CDR1 LGHNA and CDR2 YSLEER.

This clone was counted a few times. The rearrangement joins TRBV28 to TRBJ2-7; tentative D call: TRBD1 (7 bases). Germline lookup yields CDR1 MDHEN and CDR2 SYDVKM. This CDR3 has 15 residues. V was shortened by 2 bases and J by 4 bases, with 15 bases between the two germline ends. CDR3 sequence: CASSLVGAGGYEQYF. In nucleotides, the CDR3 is TGTGCCAGCAGTTTAGTAGGGGCAGGGGGGTACGAGCAGTACTTC.

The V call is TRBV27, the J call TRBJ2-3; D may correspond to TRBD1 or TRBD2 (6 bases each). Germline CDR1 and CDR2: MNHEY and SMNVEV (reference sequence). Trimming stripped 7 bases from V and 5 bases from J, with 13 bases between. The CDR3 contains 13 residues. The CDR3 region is CASNPRGQDTQYF. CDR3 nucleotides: TGTGCCAGCAACCCTCGGGGGCAAGATACGCAGTATTTT.

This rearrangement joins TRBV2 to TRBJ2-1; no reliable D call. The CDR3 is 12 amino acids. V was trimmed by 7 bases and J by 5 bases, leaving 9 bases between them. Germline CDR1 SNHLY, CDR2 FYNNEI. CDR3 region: CASTAENNEQFF. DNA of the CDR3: TGTGCCAGCACGGCGGAAAACAATGAGCAGTTCTTC.

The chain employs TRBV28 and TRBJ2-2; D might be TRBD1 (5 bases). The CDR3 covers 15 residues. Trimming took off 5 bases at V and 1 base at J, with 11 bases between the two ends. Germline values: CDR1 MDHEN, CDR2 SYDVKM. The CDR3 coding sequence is TGTGCCAGCAGTCCTCAGGGTTTGAACACCGGGGAGCTGTTTTTT. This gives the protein CASSPQGLNTGELFF.

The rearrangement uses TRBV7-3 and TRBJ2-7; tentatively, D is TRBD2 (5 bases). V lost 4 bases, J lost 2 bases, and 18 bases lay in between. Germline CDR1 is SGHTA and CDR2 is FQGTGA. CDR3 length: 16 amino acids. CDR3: CASSSNYTGWPYEQYF. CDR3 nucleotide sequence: TGTGCCAGCAGCTCAAATTATACGGGATGGCCCTACGAGCAGTACTTC.

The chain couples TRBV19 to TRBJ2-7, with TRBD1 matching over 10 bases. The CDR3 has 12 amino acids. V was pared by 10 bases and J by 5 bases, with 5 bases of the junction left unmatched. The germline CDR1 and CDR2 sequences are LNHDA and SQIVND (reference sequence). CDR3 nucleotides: TGTGCCACCGGACAGGGGGTCCACGAGCAGTACTTC. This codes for CATGQGVHEQYF.

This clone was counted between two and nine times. The CDR3 reads CASSIGERNEQFF. The CDR3 nucleotides are TGTGCCAGTAGTATAGGAGAAAGGAATGAGCAGTTCTTC. V is TRBV19 and J is TRBJ2-1; D ambiguous. This CDR3 is built from 13 residues. Trimming left V 1 base short and J 7 bases short, with 8 bases between. CDR1 LNHDA and CDR2 SQIVND come from the germline V gene (reference sequence).

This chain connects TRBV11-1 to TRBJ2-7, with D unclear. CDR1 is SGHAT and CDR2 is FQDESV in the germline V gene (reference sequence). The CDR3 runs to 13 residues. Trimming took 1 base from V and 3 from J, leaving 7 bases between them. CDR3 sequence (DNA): TGTGCCAGCAGCTTAGACTTTGACTACGAGCAGTACTTC. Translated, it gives CASSLDFDYEQYF.

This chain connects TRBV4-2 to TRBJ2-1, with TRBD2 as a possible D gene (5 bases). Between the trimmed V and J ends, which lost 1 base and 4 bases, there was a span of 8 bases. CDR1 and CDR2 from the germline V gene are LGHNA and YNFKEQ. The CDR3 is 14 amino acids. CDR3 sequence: CASSQVSGYNEQFF. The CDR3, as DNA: TGTGCCAGCAGCCAAGTATCGGGATACAATGAGCAGTTCTTC.

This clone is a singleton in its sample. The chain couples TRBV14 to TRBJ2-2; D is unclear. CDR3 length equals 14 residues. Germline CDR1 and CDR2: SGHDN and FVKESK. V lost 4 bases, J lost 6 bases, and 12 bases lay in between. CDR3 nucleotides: TGTGCCAGCAGCCCGAATAAGTTCTCCGGGGAGCTGTTTTTT. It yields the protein CASSPNKFSGELFF.

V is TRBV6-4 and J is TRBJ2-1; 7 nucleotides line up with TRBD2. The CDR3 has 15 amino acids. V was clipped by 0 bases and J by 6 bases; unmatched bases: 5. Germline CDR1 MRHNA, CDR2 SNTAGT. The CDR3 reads CASSDSGEGPNEQFF. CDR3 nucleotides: TGTGCCAGCAGTGACTCGGGGGAGGGCCCCAATGAGCAGTTCTTC.

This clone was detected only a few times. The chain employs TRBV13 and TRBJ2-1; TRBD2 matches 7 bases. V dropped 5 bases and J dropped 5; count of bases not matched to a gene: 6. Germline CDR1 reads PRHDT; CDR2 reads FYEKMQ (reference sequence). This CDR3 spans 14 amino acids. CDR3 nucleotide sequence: TGTGCCAGCAGCCCGGGACTAATAAACAATGAGCAGTTCTTC. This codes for CASSPGLINNEQFF.

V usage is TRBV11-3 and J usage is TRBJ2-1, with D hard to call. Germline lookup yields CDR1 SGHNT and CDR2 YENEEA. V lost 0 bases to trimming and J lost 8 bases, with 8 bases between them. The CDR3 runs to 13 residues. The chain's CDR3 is CASSLDSGYEQFF. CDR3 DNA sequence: TGTGCCAGCAGCTTAGATTCCGGCTATGAGCAGTTCTTC.